This section outlines one T cell receptor beta chain sequence together with its context. Bulk CD8+ and CD4+ cells came from magnetic negative isolation; CD8+ TEMRA by FACS. The record originates from a study of CD8 T cells in Susac syndrome. About 0.5 to 1 ug RNA was reverse transcribed with random hexamers. TCRdb used MiXCR to reprocess the immunoSEQ multiplex PCR reads, holding one entry per CDR3 protein. Among fewer than 150,000 distinct CDR3 sequences listed, 85% to 95% were seen once. Sequencing was done on a sample of CD4+ T cells from PBMCs. The receptor was isolated from a human donor with multiple sclerosis.

This chain's CDR3 is CASSEVAGRTDTQYF. DNA for the CDR3: TGTGCCAGCAGTGAGGTAGCGGGGCGCACAGATACGCAGTATTTT. This chain joins TRBV6-4 and TRBJ2-3; TRBD2 matches 8 bases. J gave up 1 base and V 3 bases, and 3 bases lay outside the gene matches. This CDR3 comprises 15 residues. CDR1 is MRHNA and CDR2 is SNTAGT in the germline V gene.